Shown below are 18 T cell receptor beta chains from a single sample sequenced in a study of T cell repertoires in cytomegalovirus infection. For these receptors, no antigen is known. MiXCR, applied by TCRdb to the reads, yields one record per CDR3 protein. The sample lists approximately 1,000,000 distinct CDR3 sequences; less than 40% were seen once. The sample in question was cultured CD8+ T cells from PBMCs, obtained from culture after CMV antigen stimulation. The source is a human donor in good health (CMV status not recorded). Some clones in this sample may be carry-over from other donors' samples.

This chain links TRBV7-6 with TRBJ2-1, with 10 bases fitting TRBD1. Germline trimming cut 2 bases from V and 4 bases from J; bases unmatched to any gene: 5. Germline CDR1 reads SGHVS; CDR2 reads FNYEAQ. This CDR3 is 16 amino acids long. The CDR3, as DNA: TGTGCCAGCAGCTTAATGACAGGGGGCGCGTACAATGAGCAGTTCTTC. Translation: CASSLMTGGAYNEQFF.

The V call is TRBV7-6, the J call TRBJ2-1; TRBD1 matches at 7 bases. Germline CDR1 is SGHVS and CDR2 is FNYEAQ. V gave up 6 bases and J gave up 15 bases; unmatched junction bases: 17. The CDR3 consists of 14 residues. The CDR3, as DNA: TGTGCCAGCAGGCCTATGGGGGCCGGGACAGCCTCGTTCTTC. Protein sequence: CASRPMGAGTASFF.

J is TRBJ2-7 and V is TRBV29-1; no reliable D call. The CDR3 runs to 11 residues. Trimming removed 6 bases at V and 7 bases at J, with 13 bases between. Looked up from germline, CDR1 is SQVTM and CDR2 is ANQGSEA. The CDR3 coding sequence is TGCAGCGTGGGCGAACTGGGAGAGCAGTACGTC. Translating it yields CSVGELGEQYV.

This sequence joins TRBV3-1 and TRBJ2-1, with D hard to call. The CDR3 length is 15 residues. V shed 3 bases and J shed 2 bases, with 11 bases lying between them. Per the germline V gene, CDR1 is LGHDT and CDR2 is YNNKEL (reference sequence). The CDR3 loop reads CASSQNSPTYNEQFF. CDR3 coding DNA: TGTGCCAGCAGCCAGAACTCCCCCACCTACAATGAGCAGTTCTTC.

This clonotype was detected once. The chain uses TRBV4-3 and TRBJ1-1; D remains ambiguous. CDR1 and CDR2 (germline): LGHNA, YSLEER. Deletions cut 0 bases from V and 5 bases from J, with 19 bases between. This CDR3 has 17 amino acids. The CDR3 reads CASSQDMATLWMTEAFF. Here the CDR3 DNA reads TGCGCCAGCAGCCAAGATATGGCGACATTGTGGATGACTGAAGCTTTCTTT.

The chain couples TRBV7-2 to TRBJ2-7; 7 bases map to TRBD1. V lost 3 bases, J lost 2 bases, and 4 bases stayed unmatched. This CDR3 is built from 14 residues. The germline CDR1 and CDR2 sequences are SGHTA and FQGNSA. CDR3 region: CASSFPGTAYEQYF. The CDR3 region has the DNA TGTGCCAGCAGCTTCCCCGGGACAGCCTACGAGCAGTACTTC.

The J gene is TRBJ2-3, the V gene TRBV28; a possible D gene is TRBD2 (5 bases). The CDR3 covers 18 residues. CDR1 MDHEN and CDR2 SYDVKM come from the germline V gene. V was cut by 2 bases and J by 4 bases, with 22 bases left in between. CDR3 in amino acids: CASSLIAGGPRMADTQYF. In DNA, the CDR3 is TGTGCCAGCAGTTTAATCGCAGGAGGACCCAGAATGGCAGATACGCAGTATTTT. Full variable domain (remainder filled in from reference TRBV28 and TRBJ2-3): DVKVTQSSRYLVKRTGEKVFLECVQDMDHENMFWYRQDPGLGLRLIYFSYDVKMKEKGDIPEGYSVSREKKERFSLILESASTNQTSMYLCASSLIAGGPRMADTQYFGPGTRLTVL.

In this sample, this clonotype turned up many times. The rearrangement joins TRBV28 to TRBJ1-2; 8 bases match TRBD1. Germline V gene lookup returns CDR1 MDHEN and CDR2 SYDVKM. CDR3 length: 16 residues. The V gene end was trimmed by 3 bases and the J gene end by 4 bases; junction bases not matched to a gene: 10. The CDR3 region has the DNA TGTGCCAGCAGTTTGGTCCCGGCAGGGGGCCCCTATGGCTACACCTTC. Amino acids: CASSLVPAGGPYGYTF.

CDR3 sequence: CANRDSTDTQYF. The DNA for the CDR3 is TGTGCCAACAGGGACAGCACAGATACGCAGTATTTT. The chain couples TRBV6-1 to TRBJ2-3; TRBD1 is a possible D gene (6 bases). The CDR3 spans 12 residues. Germline V lookup: CDR1 MNHNS, CDR2 SASEGT. Trimming removed 10 bases from V and 0 bases from J, with 8 bases in between.

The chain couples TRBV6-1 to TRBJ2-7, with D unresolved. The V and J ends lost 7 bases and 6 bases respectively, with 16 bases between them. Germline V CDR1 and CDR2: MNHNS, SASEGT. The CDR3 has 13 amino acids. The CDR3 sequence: CASTPEGSAEQYF. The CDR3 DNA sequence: TGTGCCAGCACCCCGGAAGGGTCAGCCGAGCAGTACTTC.

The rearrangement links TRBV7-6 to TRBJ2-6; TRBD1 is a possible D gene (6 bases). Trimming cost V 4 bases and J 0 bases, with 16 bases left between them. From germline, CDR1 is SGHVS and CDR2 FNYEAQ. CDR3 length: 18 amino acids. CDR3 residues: CASSSKGHQVSGANVLTF. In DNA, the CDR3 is TGTGCCAGCAGCTCAAAGGGACACCAAGTCTCTGGGGCCAACGTCCTGACTTTC.

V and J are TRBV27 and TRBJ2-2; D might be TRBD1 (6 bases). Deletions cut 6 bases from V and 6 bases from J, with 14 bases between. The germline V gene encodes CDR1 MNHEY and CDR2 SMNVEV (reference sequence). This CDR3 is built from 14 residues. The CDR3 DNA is TGTGCCAGCAGCCTTTCGTCAGGGGCCGGGGAGCTGTTTTTT. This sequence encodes CASSLSSGAGELFF.

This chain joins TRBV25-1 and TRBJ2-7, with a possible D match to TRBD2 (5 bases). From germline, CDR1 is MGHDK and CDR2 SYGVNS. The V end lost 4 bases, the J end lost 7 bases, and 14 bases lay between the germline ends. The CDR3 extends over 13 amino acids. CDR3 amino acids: CASSVGRTGEQYF. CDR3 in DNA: TGTGCCAGCAGTGTAGGACGAACGGGGGAGCAGTACTTC.

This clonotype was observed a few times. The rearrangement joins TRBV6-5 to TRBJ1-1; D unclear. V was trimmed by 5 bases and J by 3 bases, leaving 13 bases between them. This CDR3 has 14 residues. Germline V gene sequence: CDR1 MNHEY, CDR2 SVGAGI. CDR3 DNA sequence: TGTGCCAGCAGTAGAATATACAGAGACACTGAAGCTTTCTTT. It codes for CASSRIYRDTEAFF.

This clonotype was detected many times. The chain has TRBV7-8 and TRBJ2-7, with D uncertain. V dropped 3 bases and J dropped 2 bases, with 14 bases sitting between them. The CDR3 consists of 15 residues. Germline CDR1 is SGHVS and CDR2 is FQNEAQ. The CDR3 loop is CASSFPGAPPYEQYF. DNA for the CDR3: TGTGCCAGCAGCTTCCCGGGCGCCCCCCCCTACGAGCAGTACTTC.

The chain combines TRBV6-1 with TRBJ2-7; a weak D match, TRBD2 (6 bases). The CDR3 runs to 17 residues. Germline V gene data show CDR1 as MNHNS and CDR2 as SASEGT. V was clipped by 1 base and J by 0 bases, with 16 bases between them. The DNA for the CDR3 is TGTGCCAGCAGTGAAGAAGCGGGCAGTGTCGCCTCCTACGAGCAGTACGTC. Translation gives CASSEEAGSVASYEQYV.

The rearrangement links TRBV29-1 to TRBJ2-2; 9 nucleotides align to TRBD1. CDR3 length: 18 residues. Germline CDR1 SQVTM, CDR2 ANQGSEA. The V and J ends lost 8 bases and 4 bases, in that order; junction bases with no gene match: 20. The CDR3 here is CSILGTQRGTGSTGELFF. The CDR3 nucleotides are TGCAGCATCTTGGGGACTCAGCGTGGGACAGGGTCCACCGGGGAGCTGTTTTTT.

The CDR3, as DNA: TGTGCCAGCAGCCCGGACAGGGATACTGAGCAGTTCTTC. Encoded protein: CASSPDRDTEQFF. The V call is TRBV12-3 or TRBV12-4, the J call TRBJ2-1, with 8 positions matching TRBD1. This CDR3 comprises 13 residues. V shed 6 bases and J 9 bases; nucleotides not matched to a gene: 7.